One and the same sample provided the 7 T cell receptor beta chains below, sequenced in a study of T cells in Graves' hyperthyroidism and ophthalmopathy. Amplification of TCR beta CDR3 regions was performed using RNA transcripts as template. HTBI primers were used for first-round RT-PCR of the TCR CDR3. MiXCR, applied by TCRdb to the multiplex PCR reads, yields one record per CDR3 protein. The table shows some 420,000 distinct CDR3 sequences, with around 15% occurring only once. The sample taken for sequencing was blood. The source of these receptors is a woman under 30 with Graves' hyperthyroidism.

In this sample, this clonotype turned up a few times. The chain employs TRBV9 and TRBJ2-7, with a tentative D call TRBD1 (8 bases). Germline V gene sequence: CDR1 SGDLS, CDR2 YYNGEE. The CDR3 runs to 15 residues. With 3 bases removed from V and 2 bases from J, the gap between germline ends came to 15 bases. CDR3 residues: CASSGGGTGTYEQYF. The CDR3 region has the DNA TGTGCCAGCAGCGGGGGGGGGACAGGAACCTACGAGCAGTACTTC.

This clonotype appeared many times. V and J are TRBV10-3 and TRBJ2-3; 7 bases line up with TRBD2. The V and J ends lost 3 bases and 1 base, in that order; junction bases with no gene match: 10. The CDR3 runs to 17 residues. Germline CDR1 and CDR2: ENHRY and SYGVKD. CDR3 amino acids: CAISELASGTRTDTQYF. The CDR3 DNA sequence: TGTGCCATCAGTGAACTGGCTAGCGGTACGCGCACAGATACGCAGTATTTT.

This clonotype occurred many times. The chain joins TRBV5-6 to TRBJ1-4; 10 nucleotides align to TRBD1. The germline V gene encodes CDR1 SGHDT and CDR2 YYEEEE. CDR3 length: 15 amino acids. The J segment lost 8 bases and the V segment lost 4 bases, leaving 8 bases of the junction unmatched. CDR3 in amino acids: CASSNTGQGREKLFF. DNA of the CDR3: TGTGCCAGCAGCAACACGGGACAGGGGCGCGAAAAACTGTTTTTT.

Ten or more counts support this clonotype. The CDR3 DNA is TGTGCCAGCAGCCCCAACCGGGTCCCCAATGAGCAGTTCTTC. Translation: CASSPNRVPNEQFF. The rearrangement links TRBV12-3 or TRBV12-4 to TRBJ2-1; no reliable D call. The CDR3 loop spans 14 amino acids. V was clipped by 6 bases and J by 6 bases, with 15 bases between them.

This clonotype was detected many times. V is TRBV14 and J is TRBJ2-1; D unclear. V dropped 0 bases and J dropped 4 bases, with 7 bases sitting between them. This CDR3 spans 14 amino acids. Germline V gene sequence: CDR1 SGHDN, CDR2 FVKESK. The CDR3 protein is CASSQEQGYNEQFF. CDR3 nucleotides: TGTGCCAGCAGCCAAGAACAAGGGTACAATGAGCAGTTCTTC. Using reference TRBV14 and TRBJ2-1 for the parts outside the CDR3, the full variable domain is EAGVTQFPSHSVIEKGQTVTLRCDPISGHDNLYWYRRVMGKEIKFLLHFVKESKQDESGMPNNRFLAERTGGTYSTLKVQPAELEDSGVYFCASSQEQGYNEQFFGPGTRLTVL.

This clonotype was detected ten times or more. The rearrangement joins TRBV5-1 to TRBJ2-3; possibly TRBD2 for D (6 bases). The CDR3 runs 16 residues. Germline lookup yields CDR1 SGHRS and CDR2 YFSETQ. V dropped 0 bases and J dropped 0 bases, with 11 bases sitting between them. The CDR3 bases are TGCGCCAGCAGCTTGGTCGGCGGGACTAGCACAGATACGCAGTATTTT. Translating it yields CASSLVGGTSTDTQYF.

This clonotype was recorded many times. This chain connects TRBV11-2 to TRBJ2-5; 8 bases fit TRBD1. The V segment lost 4 bases and the J segment 0 bases; nucleotides outside the gene matches: 10. The CDR3 length is 17 residues. CDR1 is SGHAT, CDR2 FQNNGV, per germline. CDR3 coding DNA: TGTGCCAGCAGCTCTACCGGGACAGGATCGTACCAAGAGACCCAGTACTTC. Protein: CASSSTGTGSYQETQYF. Full variable domain (rest looked up from reference TRBV11-2 and TRBJ2-5): EAGVAQSPRYKIIEKRQSVAFWCNPISGHATLYWYQQILGQGPKLLIQFQNNGVVDDSQLPKDRFSAERLKGVDSTLKIQPAKLEDSAVYLCASSSTGTGSYQETQYFGPGTRLLVL.